This TCR beta chain comes out of a study of CD8 T cells in Susac syndrome. Negative magnetic isolation gave CD8+ and CD4+ cells; FACS enriched CD8+ TEMRA. Germline V gene sequence: CDR1 SGHNT, CDR2 YYREEE (reference sequence). There are 15 residues in the CDR3. V dropped 2 bases and J dropped 1; count of bases not matched to a gene: 5. In regard to this clonotype: As yet, its antigen is unknown.

Reverse transcription used about 0.5 to 1 ug RNA and random hexamers. TCRdb passed the immunoSEQ multiplex PCR reads through MiXCR, listing each CDR3 protein once. The top ten clones hold more than 0.14% of a sample with over 140,000 distinct CDR3 sequences, approximately 95% of them seen once. General study points: The CD4+ T cell repertoire of patients with Susac syndrome showed no detectable clonal expansion.

The sequence was collected from a human donor with Susac syndrome. The chain links TRBV5-4 to TRBJ1-1; TRBD1 matches 7 bases. Sequencing was carried out using CD4+ T cells from PBMCs. The CDR3 DNA reads TGTGCCAGCAGCTTCTCTCGACAGGGGAACACTGAAGCTTTCTTT. It translates to CASSFSRQGNTEAFF.